This is a list of T cell receptor beta chains from one sample in a study of shared clonotypes between healthy human individuals. The assay was immunoSEQ multiplex PCR, and TCRdb's table has in-frame clones only and misses some. Among roughly 2.5 million clones listed, roughly 92% were seen once. Sequencing was done on a sample of naive CD4+ T cells sorted from blood. The receptors derive from a man between 18 and 35 years old in good health. Both conserved end residues are part of each CDR3. D genes are given only for firm matches. A row's size may be missing; if present it is once, few, many or a size class.

>TRBD2|.|TRBV13|18|TRBJ2-1
CASSLGGLAGVSYNEQFF
TGTGCCAGCAGCTTAGGCGGGCTAGCGGGCGTCTCCTACAATGAGCAGTTCTTC
>TRBD1|.|TRBV5-1|13|TRBJ2-1
CASSSQGLDEQFF
TGCGCCAGCAGCTCACAGGGGTTGGATGAGCAGTTCTTC
>TRBD1|once|TRBV19|14|TRBJ1-2
CASSPGTDNYGYTF
TGTGCCAGTAGTCCCGGGACAGATAACTATGGCTACACCTTC
>.|.|TRBV29-1|13|TRBJ1-1
CSVSRGSNTEAFF
TGCAGCGTTTCGAGGGGATCGAACACTGAAGCTTTCTTT
>.|.|TRBV9|12|TRBJ2-5
CASSVGQETQYF
TGTGCCAGCAGCGTCGGCCAAGAGACCCAGTACTTC
>.|once|TRBV14|13|TRBJ1-1
CASSQTHNTEAFF
TGTGCCAGCAGCCAAACGCATAACACTGAAGCTTTCTTT
>.|once|TRBV5-1|12|TRBJ2-3
CASAQYTDTQYF
TGCGCCAGCGCCCAGTACACAGATACGCAGTATTTT
>.|.|TRBV10-3|15|TRBJ2-5
CAISESIARGETQYF
TGTGCCATCAGTGAGTCGATCGCCAGGGGAGAGACCCAGTACTTC
>.|.|TRBV28|16|TRBJ2-6
CASSSPSGAGANVLTF
TGTGCCAGCAGTTCCCCCTCGGGGGCTGGGGCCAACGTCCTGACTTTC
>.|.|TRBV30|15|TRBJ1-5
CAWGRDKYSNQPQHF
TGTGCCTGGGGCCGGGACAAATATAGCAATCAGCCCCAGCATTTT
>.|.|TRBV6-6|15|TRBJ2-2
CASRGSFGPTGELFF
TGTGCCAGCAGGGGGTCCTTTGGTCCCACCGGGGAGCTGTTTTTT
>.|once|TRBV5-1|13|TRBJ2-1
CASSLGQVGEQFF
TGCGCCAGCAGCTTGGGACAGGTCGGGGAGCAGTTCTTC
>.|.|TRBV27|15|TRBJ2-6
CASSLSPAGANVLTF
TGTGCCAGCAGTTTATCCCCGGCTGGGGCCAACGTCCTGACTTTC
>TRBD1|.|TRBV18|16|TRBJ1-5
CASSPPNPTGGQPQHF
TGTGCCAGCTCACCACCCAATCCGACAGGGGGTCAGCCCCAGCATTTT
>.|.|TRBV7-9|16|TRBJ1-1
CASSLGVGGVRTEAFF
TGTGCCAGCAGCTTAGGAGTTGGGGGGGTTAGGACTGAAGCTTTCTTT
>TRBD1|.|TRBV7-9|13|TRBJ2-7
CASSMDRGHEQYF
TGTGCCAGCAGCATGGACAGGGGCCACGAGCAGTACTTC
>TRBD2|.|TRBV7-2|16|TRBJ2-1
CASSFRVSGSGVRQFF
TGTGCCAGCAGCTTTAGGGTCAGCGGGAGTGGTGTACGGCAGTTCTTC
>.|once|TRBV6-6|16|TRBJ1-5
CASSSPRGDSNQPQHF
TGTGCCAGCAGTTCTCCTAGAGGGGATAGCAATCAGCCCCAGCATTTT
>.|.|TRBV4-1|17|TRBJ1-3
CASSQEGRRSSGNTIYF
TGCGCCAGCAGCCAAGAGGGCAGGCGCAGCTCTGGAAACACCATATATTTT
>.|few|TRBV30|12|TRBJ1-1
CAWSSGPNRGDF
TGTGCCTGGAGTTCGGGACCCAACCGGGGAGACTTT
>.|once|TRBV6-1|13|TRBJ2-5
CASSELGGQTQYF
TGTGCCAGCAGTGAATTGGGGGGACAGACCCAGTACTTC
>.|.|TRBV7-2|12|TRBJ2-2
CASSPDPRRLFF
TGTGCCAGCAGCCCGGACCCGAGGAGGCTGTTTTTT
>.|.|TRBV19|15|TRBJ1-5
CASKTGDYSNQPQHF
TGTGCCAGTAAGACAGGAGATTATAGCAATCAGCCCCAGCATTTT
>.|.|TRBV18|14|TRBJ2-7
CASSPGSGSYEQYF
TGTGCCAGCTCACCCGGATCGGGCTCCTACGAGCAGTACTTC
>TRBD1|.|TRBV5-1|15|TRBJ2-2
CASSFETGATGELFF
TGCGCCAGCAGCTTTGAGACAGGGGCCACCGGGGAGCTGTTTTTT
>.|.|TRBV7-8|14|TRBJ2-7
CASSQRDSSYEQYF
TGTGCCAGCAGCCAGAGGGACTCCTCCTACGAGCAGTACTTC
>.|.|TRBV2|13|TRBJ2-2
CASSKQASGELFF
TGTGCCAGCAGTAAACAGGCTTCAGGGGAGCTGTTTTTT
>.|once|TRBV2|15|TRBJ2-1
CATTLEGNSYNEQFF
TGTGCCACCACCTTAGAGGGGAACTCCTACAATGAGCAGTTCTTC
>.|.|TRBV5-5|11|TRBJ2-7
CASRAAYEQYF
TGTGCCAGCAGAGCAGCCTACGAGCAGTACTTC
>.|.|TRBV6-5|15|TRBJ2-7
CASSYTWLDGYEQYF
TGTGCCAGCAGTTACACCTGGCTGGATGGGTACGAGCAGTACTTC
>.|.|TRBV11-2|15|TRBJ2-7
CASSSHPRGIGEQYF
TGTGCCAGCAGCTCCCACCCGCGGGGAATCGGCGAGCAGTACTTC
>.|.|TRBV19|14|TRBJ1-1
CASSDDRMNTEAFF
TGTGCCAGTAGCGACGACAGGATGAACACTGAAGCTTTCTTT
>.|.|TRBV2|15|TRBJ2-5
CASSPNRVPQETQYF
TGTGCCAGCAGTCCAAACAGGGTACCCCAAGAGACCCAGTACTTC
>.|once|TRBV6-1|14|TRBJ2-5
CATRSGGVQETQYF
TGTGCCACCCGCAGCGGTGGGGTCCAAGAGACCCAGTACTTC
>.|.|TRBV5-6|13|TRBJ2-7
CASSFFGTYEQYF
TGTGCCAGCAGCTTTTTCGGGACCTACGAGCAGTACTTC
>.|.|TRBV6-5|15|TRBJ1-2
CASSYVDRMNYGYTF
TGTGCCAGCAGTTACGTTGACAGGATGAACTATGGCTACACCTTC
>TRBD2|.|TRBV6-5|13|TRBJ2-1
CASNQGTSNEQFF
TGTGCCAGCAACCAAGGGACTAGCAATGAGCAGTTCTTC
>.|.|TRBV30|11|TRBJ2-3
CAWGGEDTQYF
TGTGCCTGGGGAGGGGAGGATACGCAGTATTTT
>TRBD2|.|TRBV14|13|TRBJ2-5
CASSPGLGETQYF
TGTGCCAGCAGCCCGGGACTAGGGGAGACCCAGTACTTC
>TRBD1|once|TRBV18|16|TRBJ2-5
CASSPQRTGGAETQYF
TGTGCCAGCTCACCACAGCGGACAGGGGGTGCAGAGACCCAGTACTTC
>TRBD1|.|TRBV6-6|15|TRBJ1-6
CASRRTGGGNSPLHF
TGTGCCAGCAGGCGGACAGGCGGCGGTAATTCACCCCTCCACTTT
>.|few|TRBV9|15|TRBJ1-5
CASSVEGVSNQPQHF
TGTGCCAGCAGCGTAGAGGGGGTAAGCAATCAGCCCCAGCATTTT
>.|once|TRBV30|13|TRBJ2-2
CAWSVLSSGELFF
TGTGCCTGGAGTGTACTAAGTTCCGGGGAGCTGTTTTTT
>.|.|TRBV9|16|TRBJ1-1
CASSVGFGVENTEAFF
TGTGCCAGCAGCGTAGGTTTTGGGGTGGAGAACACTGAAGCTTTCTTT
>.|.|TRBV7-9|16|TRBJ2-3
CASSSLTSRQTDTQYF
TGTGCCAGCAGCTCACTCACGAGCAGACAGACAGATACGCAGTATTTT
>.|.|TRBV18|16|TRBJ1-4
CASSQGHSATNEKLFF
TGTGCCAGCTCACAGGGACATTCAGCAACTAATGAAAAACTGTTTTTT
>.|.|TRBV4-3|15|TRBJ2-5
CASSQDLGPSETQYF
TGCGCCAGCAGCCAAGATCTGGGCCCGTCGGAGACCCAGTACTTC
>.|few|TRBV6-1|13|TRBJ1-2
CASRHSGTVGYTF
TGTGCCAGCAGGCACTCCGGGACGGTTGGCTACACCTTC
>.|.|TRBV6-6|15|TRBJ2-7
CASSYTTGYAGEQYF
TGTGCCAGCAGTTACACGACAGGTTATGCGGGGGAGCAGTACTTC
>.|.|TRBV7-9|15|TRBJ2-5
CASSPFWDVQETQYF
TGTGCCAGCAGCCCGTTCTGGGACGTCCAAGAGACCCAGTACTTC
>TRBD2|.|TRBV10-3|15|TRBJ2-7
CAIRSSGGALNEQYF
TGTGCCATCAGGTCTAGCGGGGGGGCTTTAAACGAGCAGTACTTC
>.|.|TRBV9|15|TRBJ1-1
CASSALLSPNTEAFF
TGTGCCAGCAGCGCCCTTCTTAGCCCGAACACTGAAGCTTTCTTT
>TRBD1|.|TRBV11-2|16|TRBJ2-3
CASSLDGAGGSDTQYF
TGTGCCAGCAGCTTAGATGGGGCAGGGGGCTCCGATACGCAGTATTTT
>.|once|TRBV6-5|13|TRBJ2-3
CASTAPSTDTQYF
TGTGCCAGCACGGCACCTAGCACAGATACGCAGTATTTT
>TRBD1|.|TRBV18|15|TRBJ2-2
CASSPQGALTGELFF
TGTGCCAGCTCACCCCAGGGGGCGCTCACCGGGGAGCTGTTTTTT
>.|.|TRBV27|15|TRBJ2-2
CASSSYSGGTGELFF
TGTGCCAGCAGTTCCTACTCAGGGGGGACCGGGGAGCTGTTTTTT
>.|.|TRBV5-1|12|TRBJ2-1
CASSLQRNEQFF
TGCGCCAGCAGCTTACAAAGGAATGAGCAGTTCTTC
>.|.|TRBV29-1|14|TRBJ1-3
CSASSGVTGNTIYF
TGCAGCGCAAGCTCTGGGGTTACTGGAAACACCATATATTTT